Following are 20 T cell receptor beta chains from one sample sequenced in a study of control samples from healthy donors and cancer patients. TCRdb keeps only in-frame clones here, not all; method: immunoSEQ multiplex PCR. This table holds 170,000 or so clones, around 92% found once. Material: blood. Receptors originate from a woman aged 40 to 50 in good health.

The J gene is TRBJ2-7, the V gene TRBV5-1, with 8 bases identical to TRBD2. This CDR3 is built from 16 residues. Germline values: CDR1 SGHRS, CDR2 YFSETQ. The V and J ends lost 2 bases and 2 bases, in that order; junction bases with no gene match: 9. The DNA for the CDR3 is TGCGCCAGCAGCTTCAAGGCAGCGGGGGACCCCTACGAGCAGTACTTC. As protein: CASSFKAAGDPYEQYF.

The chain has TRBV6-5 and TRBJ1-3, with D hard to call. The V gene lost 6 bases and the J gene lost 2 bases, with 14 bases spanning the gap. CDR3 length: 15 residues. Germline CDR1 and CDR2: MNHEY and SVGAGI. The CDR3 is CASSLDATPGNTIYF. Here the CDR3 DNA reads TGTGCCAGCAGCCTGGACGCGACGCCTGGAAACACCATATATTTT.

This chain links TRBV7-2 with TRBJ2-5; no firm D call. The germline V gene encodes CDR1 SGHTA and CDR2 FQGNSA. This CDR3 contains 13 residues. Trimming removed 2 bases at V and 5 bases at J, with 9 bases between. As DNA, the CDR3 is TGTGCCAGCAGCTTATCTTTAGGGGAGACCCAGTACTTC. Translated: CASSLSLGETQYF.

J is TRBJ1-5 and V is TRBV14; D remains unclear. The CDR3 sequence is 13 residues long. CDR1 and CDR2 (germline): SGHDN, FVKESK. V dropped 4 bases and J dropped 7 bases, with 11 bases sitting between them. The DNA for the CDR3 is TGTGCCAGCAGCCGGGAGCGTGGACAGCCCCAGCATTTT. Protein product: CASSRERGQPQHF.

The V gene is TRBV5-4, the J gene TRBJ1-6; D possibly corresponds to TRBD1 (6 bases). The CDR3 runs 15 residues. Germline CDR1 SGHNT, CDR2 YYREEE (reference sequence). The ends were cut back, 0 bases at V and 7 bases at J, with 11 bases in the middle. Here the CDR3 DNA reads TGTGCCAGCAGCTTGGAGGACAGAATCAATTCACCCCTCCACTTT. It translates to CASSLEDRINSPLHF.

This chain uses TRBV27 with TRBJ1-2, with 7 positions matching TRBD1. Germline CDR1 MNHEY, CDR2 SMNVEV (reference sequence). J lost 6 bases, V lost 4 bases, and 11 bases had no gene match. The CDR3 contains 15 residues. CDR3 DNA: TGTGCCAGCAGTTACCGGGACAGTGATCATAATGGCTACACCTTC. This translates into CASSYRDSDHNGYTF.

The chain carries TRBV7-2 and TRBJ1-5; the D is unclear. In germline, CDR1 is SGHTA, CDR2 FQGNSA. Trimming removed 5 bases at V and 0 bases at J, with 11 bases between. CDR3 length: 15 amino acids. The CDR3 loop is CASSADGYSNQPQHF. The DNA of the CDR3 is TGTGCCAGCAGCGCCGACGGGTATAGCAATCAGCCCCAGCATTTT.

The V and J genes are TRBV19 and TRBJ2-2, with D perhaps being TRBD1 or TRBD2 (6 bases each). The ends were cut back, 3 bases at V and 0 bases at J, with 14 bases in the middle. The CDR3 is 17 amino acids. The germline CDR1 and CDR2 sequences are LNHDA and SQIVND (reference sequence). The CDR3 protein is CASSIGVGGSNTGELFF. CDR3 bases: TGTGCCAGTAGTATCGGTGTGGGGGGCTCGAACACCGGGGAGCTGTTTTTT.

The chain combines TRBV6-6 with TRBJ1-6; D is possibly TRBD1 (6 bases). This CDR3 is 16 amino acids long. Deletions cut 6 bases from V and 3 bases from J, with 15 bases between. Germline V gives CDR1 MNHNY, CDR2 SVGAGI (reference sequence). The CDR3 coding sequence is TGTGCCAGCAGCCCCCTGGGGGGCGACTATAATTCACCCCTCCACTTT. It yields the protein CASSPLGGDYNSPLHF.

This chain connects TRBV9 to TRBJ1-3; perhaps TRBD1 as D (5 bases). Germline CDR1 and CDR2: SGDLS and YYNGEE. V was cut by 3 bases and J by 4 bases, with 20 bases left in between. There are 17 residues in the CDR3. The CDR3 reads CASSADAPGRTGNTIYF. The CDR3 nucleotides read TGTGCCAGCAGCGCAGACGCCCCAGGACGGACAGGAAACACCATATATTTT.

This clone was observed a single time. This chain uses TRBV5-1 with TRBJ2-3; no reliable D call. Trimming took off 2 bases at V and 1 base at J, with 8 bases between the two ends. From germline, CDR1 is SGHRS and CDR2 YFSETQ. The CDR3 is made up of 14 amino acids. This CDR3 reads CASSFDSGTDTQYF. CDR3 bases: TGCGCCAGCAGCTTCGACTCAGGCACAGATACGCAGTATTTT.

This clone has just a few counts. This chain joins TRBV5-6 and TRBJ1-1; TRBD1 matches at 7 bases. The CDR3 is 14 residues long. Trimming cost V 4 bases and J 6 bases; bases outside gene matches: 9. CDR1 SGHDT and CDR2 YYEEEE come from the germline V gene. The CDR3 DNA reads as TGTGCCAGCAGCCGACCGACAGGGAGTCCTGAAGCTTTCTTT. It yields the protein CASSRPTGSPEAFF.

V gene TRBV6-6 combines with J gene TRBJ2-3; D remains ambiguous. The germline V gene encodes CDR1 MNHNY and CDR2 SVGAGI (reference sequence). This CDR3 has 12 amino acids. V lost 7 bases to trimming and J lost 3 bases, with 8 bases between them. The DNA of the CDR3 is TGTGCCAGCAAGGGTGTAACAGATACGCAGTATTTT. Translated, it gives CASKGVTDTQYF.

The chain couples TRBV10-3 to TRBJ1-5, with a possible D match to TRBD1 (5 bases). The CDR3 length is 15 residues. CDR1 ENHRY and CDR2 SYGVKD come from the germline V gene. Trimming removed 5 bases from V and 0 bases from J, with 11 bases in between. CDR3 nucleotides: TGTGCCATCAGTTATCCGACAGATAGCAATCAGCCCCAGCATTTT. This encodes CAISYPTDSNQPQHF.

In DNA form, the CDR3 reads TGTGCCAGCAGCCCCACGGGGCAGGCTCCCCAACCCCATGGCTACACCTTC. Translation: CASSPTGQAPQPHGYTF. The chain joins TRBV7-6 to TRBJ1-2; the D gene is possibly TRBD1 (5 bases). CDR3 length: 17 amino acids. The V gene lost 5 bases and the J gene lost 6 bases, with 25 bases spanning the gap. CDR1 is SGHVS and CDR2 is FNYEAQ in the germline V gene.

The V call is TRBV4-1, the J call TRBJ2-7; D not certain. CDR1 and CDR2 from the germline V gene are MGHRA and YSYEKL. This CDR3 is built from 17 residues. V was clipped by 1 base and J by 5 bases, with 21 bases between them. CDR3 sequence: CASSQVDLGFSMDEQYF. The CDR3 coding sequence is TGCGCCAGCAGCCAAGTCGACTTAGGGTTTAGCATGGACGAGCAGTACTTC.

V is TRBV2 and J is TRBJ1-2, with 9 bases fitting TRBD1. This CDR3 contains 13 residues. Germline trimming cut 8 bases from V and 6 bases from J; bases unmatched to any gene: 7. Germline loops: CDR1 SNHLY, CDR2 FYNNEI. The CDR3 sequence: CASRRDRENGYTF. The CDR3, as DNA: TGTGCCAGCCGCCGGGACAGGGAAAATGGCTACACCTTC.

The chain has TRBV29-1 and TRBJ1-2; no definite D call. Trimming removed 0 bases from V and 6 bases from J, with 5 bases in between. This CDR3 contains 11 residues. The germline CDR1 and CDR2 sequences are SQVTM and ANQGSEA. As DNA, the CDR3 is TGCAGCGTTGAAGATCCTCATGGCTACACCTTC. It codes for CSVEDPHGYTF.

The V call is TRBV21-1, the J call TRBJ1-5. TRBV21-1 is listed as a pseudogene. There are 13 residues in the CDR3. The CDR3 nucleotides read TGTGCCAGCAGATTGGTGCGCAATCAGCCCCAGCATTTT. It yields the protein CASRLVRNQPQHF.

The chain carries TRBV9 and TRBJ1-3; D gene uncertain. V shed 2 bases and J shed 0 bases, with 6 bases lying between them. The CDR3 length is 14 residues. CDR1 and CDR2 (germline): SGDLS, YYNGEE. The CDR3 reads CASSVRYSGNTIYF. The CDR3 DNA sequence: TGTGCCAGCAGCGTCAGGTACTCTGGAAACACCATATATTTT.